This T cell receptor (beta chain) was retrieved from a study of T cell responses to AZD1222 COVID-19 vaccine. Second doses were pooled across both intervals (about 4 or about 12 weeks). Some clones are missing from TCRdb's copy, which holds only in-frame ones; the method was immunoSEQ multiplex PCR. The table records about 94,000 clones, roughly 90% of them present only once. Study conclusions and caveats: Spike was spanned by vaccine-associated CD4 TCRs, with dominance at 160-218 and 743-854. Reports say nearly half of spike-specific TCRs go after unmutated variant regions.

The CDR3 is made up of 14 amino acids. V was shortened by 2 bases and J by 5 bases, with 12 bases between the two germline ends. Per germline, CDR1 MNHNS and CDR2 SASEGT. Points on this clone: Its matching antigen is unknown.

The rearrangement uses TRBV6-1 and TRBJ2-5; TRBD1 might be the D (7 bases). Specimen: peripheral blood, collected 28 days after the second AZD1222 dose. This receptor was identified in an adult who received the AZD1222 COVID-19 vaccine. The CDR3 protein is CASSERAGGETQYF. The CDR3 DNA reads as TGTGCCAGCAGTGAACGGGCAGGGGGGGAGACCCAGTACTTC.